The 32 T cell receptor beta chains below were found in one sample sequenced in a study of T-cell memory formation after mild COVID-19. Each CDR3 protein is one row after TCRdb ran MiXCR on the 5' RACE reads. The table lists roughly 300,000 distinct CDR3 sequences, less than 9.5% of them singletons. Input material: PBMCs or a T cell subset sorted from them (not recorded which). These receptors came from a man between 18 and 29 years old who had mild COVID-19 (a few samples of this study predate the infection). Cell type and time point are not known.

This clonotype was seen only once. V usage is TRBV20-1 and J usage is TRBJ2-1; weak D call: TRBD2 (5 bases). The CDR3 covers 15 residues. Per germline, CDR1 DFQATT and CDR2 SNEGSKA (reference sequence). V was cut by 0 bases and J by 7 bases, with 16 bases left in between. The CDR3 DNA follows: TGCAGTGCTAGAGATCGAGGGATAGCGCCTAATGAGCAGTTCTTC. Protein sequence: CSARDRGIAPNEQFF.

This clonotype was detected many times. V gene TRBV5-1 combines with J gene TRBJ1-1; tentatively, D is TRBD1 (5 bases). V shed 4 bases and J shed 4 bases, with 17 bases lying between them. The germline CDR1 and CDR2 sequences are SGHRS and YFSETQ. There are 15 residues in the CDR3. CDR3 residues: CASSRSGVGATEAFF. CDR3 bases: TGCGCCAGCAGCCGATCGGGGGTCGGGGCCACTGAAGCTTTCTTT.

CDR3 region: CASSSAGQGRMNTEAFF. CDR3 in DNA: TGTGCCAGCAGCTCGGCCGGACAGGGGAGGATGAACACTGAAGCTTTCTTT. This rearrangement joins TRBV5-6 to TRBJ1-1; 9 bases are a match to TRBD1. The V gene end was trimmed by 3 bases and the J gene end by 0 bases; junction bases not matched to a gene: 9. CDR1 SGHDT and CDR2 YYEEEE come from the germline V gene. This CDR3 is 17 amino acids long.

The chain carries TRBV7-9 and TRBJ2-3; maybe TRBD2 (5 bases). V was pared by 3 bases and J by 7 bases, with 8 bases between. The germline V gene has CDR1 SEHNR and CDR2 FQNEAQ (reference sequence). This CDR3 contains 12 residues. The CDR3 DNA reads TGTGCCAGCAGCTTGGACTTTTATACGCAGTATTTT. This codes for CASSLDFYTQYF.

CDR3 residues: CASSPWAVGTQYF. DNA for the CDR3: TGTGCCAGCAGCCCCTGGGCGGTTGGGACCCAGTACTTC. This rearrangement joins TRBV7-2 to TRBJ2-5; D not resolved. From germline, CDR1 is SGHTA and CDR2 FQGNSA. The CDR3 spans 13 residues. The V gene lost 5 bases and the J gene lost 7 bases, with 14 bases spanning the gap.

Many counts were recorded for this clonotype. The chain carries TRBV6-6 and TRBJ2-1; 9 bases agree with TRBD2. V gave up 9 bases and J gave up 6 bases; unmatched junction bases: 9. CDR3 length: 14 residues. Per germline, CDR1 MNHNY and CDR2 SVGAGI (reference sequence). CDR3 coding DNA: TGTGCCAGGCCGCCTGCTAGCGGGATCAATGAGCAGTTCTTC. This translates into CARPPASGINEQFF.

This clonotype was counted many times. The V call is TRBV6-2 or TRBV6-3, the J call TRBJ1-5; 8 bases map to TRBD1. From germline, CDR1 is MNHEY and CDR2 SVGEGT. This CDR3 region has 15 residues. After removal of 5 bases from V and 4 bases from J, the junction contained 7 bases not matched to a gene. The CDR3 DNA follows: TGTGCCAGCAGTGGACAGGGAACGATTAATCAGCCCCAGCATTTT. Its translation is CASSGQGTINQPQHF.

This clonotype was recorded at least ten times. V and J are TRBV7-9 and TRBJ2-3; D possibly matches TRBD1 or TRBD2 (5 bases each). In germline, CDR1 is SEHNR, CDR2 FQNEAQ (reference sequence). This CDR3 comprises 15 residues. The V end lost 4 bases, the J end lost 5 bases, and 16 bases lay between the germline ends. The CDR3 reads CASSSRRGRGDTQYF. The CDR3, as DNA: TGTGCCAGCAGCTCCCGTCGGGGCCGGGGAGATACGCAGTATTTT. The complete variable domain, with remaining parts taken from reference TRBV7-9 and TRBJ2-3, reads DTGVSQNPRHKITKRGQNVTFRCDPISEHNRLYWYRQTLGQGPEFLTYFQNEAQLEKSRLLSDRFSAERPKGSFSTLEIQRTEQGDSAMYLCASSSRRGRGDTQYFGPGTRLTVL.

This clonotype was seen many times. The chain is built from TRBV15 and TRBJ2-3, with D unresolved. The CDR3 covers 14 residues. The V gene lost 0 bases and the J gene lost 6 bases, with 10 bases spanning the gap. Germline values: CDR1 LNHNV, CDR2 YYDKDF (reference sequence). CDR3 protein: CATSRDRIGDTQYF. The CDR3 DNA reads TGTGCCACCAGCAGAGATCGTATTGGGGATACGCAGTATTTT. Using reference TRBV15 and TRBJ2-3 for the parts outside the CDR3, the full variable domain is DAMVIQNPRYQVTQFGKPVTLSCSQTLNHNVMYWYQQKSSQAPKLLFHYYDKDFNNEADTPDNFQSRRPNTSFCFLDIRSPGLGDTAMYLCATSRDRIGDTQYFGPGTRLTVL.

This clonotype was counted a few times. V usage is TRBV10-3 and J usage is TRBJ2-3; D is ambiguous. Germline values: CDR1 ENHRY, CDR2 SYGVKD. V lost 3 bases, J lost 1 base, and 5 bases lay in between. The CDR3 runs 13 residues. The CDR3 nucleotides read TGTGCCATCAGTGACCCACGCACAGATACGCAGTATTTT. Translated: CAISDPRTDTQYF.

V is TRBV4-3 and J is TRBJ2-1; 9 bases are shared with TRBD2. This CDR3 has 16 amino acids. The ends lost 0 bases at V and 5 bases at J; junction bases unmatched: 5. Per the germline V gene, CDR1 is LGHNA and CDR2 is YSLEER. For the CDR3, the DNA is TGCGCCAGCAGCCAAGACCTGGCGGGGGGGCACAATGAGCAGTTCTTC. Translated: CASSQDLAGGHNEQFF.

This chain's CDR3 is CASDTSSSYNSPLHF. CDR3 in DNA: TGTGCCAGCGACACCTCCAGCTCCTATAATTCACCCCTCCACTTT. The chain uses TRBV6-1 and TRBJ1-6; the D is unclear. This CDR3 is built from 15 residues. Trimming left V 8 bases short and J 0 bases short, with 11 bases between. The germline V gene has CDR1 MNHNS and CDR2 SASEGT.

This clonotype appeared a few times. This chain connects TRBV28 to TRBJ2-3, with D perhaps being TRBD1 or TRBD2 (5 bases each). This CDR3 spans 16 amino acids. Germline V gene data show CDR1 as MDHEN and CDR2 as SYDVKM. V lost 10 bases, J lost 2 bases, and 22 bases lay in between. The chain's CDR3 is CAISPPSGAPTDTQYF. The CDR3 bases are TGTGCCATCTCACCCCCGTCCGGGGCCCCCACAGATACGCAGTATTTT.

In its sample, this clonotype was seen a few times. The CDR3 DNA reads as TGTGCCAGCGCCTCGGGCCAAGGGGATGAAAAACTGTTTTTT. Its translation is CASASGQGDEKLFF. The chain recombines TRBV6-1 with TRBJ1-4, with D possibly matching TRBD1 (5 bases). The CDR3 extends over 14 amino acids. Germline V CDR1 and CDR2: MNHNS, SASEGT. Trimming stripped 8 bases from V and 6 bases from J, with 16 bases between.

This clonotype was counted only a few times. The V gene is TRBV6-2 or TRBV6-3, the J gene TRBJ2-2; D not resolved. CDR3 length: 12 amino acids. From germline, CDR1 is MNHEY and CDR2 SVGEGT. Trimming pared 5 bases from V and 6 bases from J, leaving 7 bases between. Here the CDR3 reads CASSATPGELFF. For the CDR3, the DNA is TGTGCCAGCAGTGCCACACCCGGGGAGCTGTTTTTT.

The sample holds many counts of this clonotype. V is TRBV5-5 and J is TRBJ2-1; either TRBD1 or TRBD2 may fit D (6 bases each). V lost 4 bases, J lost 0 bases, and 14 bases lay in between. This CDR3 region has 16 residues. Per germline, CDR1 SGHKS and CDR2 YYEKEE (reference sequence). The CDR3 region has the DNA TGTGCCAGCAGCCGGGGGCGGTCTAGCTCCTACAATGAGCAGTTCTTC. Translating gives CASSRGRSSSYNEQFF.

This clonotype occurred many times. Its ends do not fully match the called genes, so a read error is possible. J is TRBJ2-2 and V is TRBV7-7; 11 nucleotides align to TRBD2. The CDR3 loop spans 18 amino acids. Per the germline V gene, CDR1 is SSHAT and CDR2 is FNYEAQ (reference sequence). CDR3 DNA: TGTGCTAGCAGCTTTAGGCCTAGCGGGGGGCCGAACACCGGGGAGCTGTTTTTT. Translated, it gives CASSFRPSGGPNTGELFF.

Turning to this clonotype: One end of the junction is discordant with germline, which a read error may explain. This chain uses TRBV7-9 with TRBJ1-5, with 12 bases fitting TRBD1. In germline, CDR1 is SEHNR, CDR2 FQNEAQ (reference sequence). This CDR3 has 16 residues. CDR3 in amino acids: CAGSLAGTGGDQPQHF. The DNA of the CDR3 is TGTGCCGGCAGCTTAGCCGGGACAGGGGGCGATCAGCCCCAGCATTTT.

CDR3 residues: CASQGDKGGYTF. The CDR3 nucleotides read TGTGCCAGCCAGGGGGACAAAGGCGGCTACACCTTC. The chain employs TRBV6-5 and TRBJ1-2; the match to TRBD1 covers 7 bases. The CDR3 length is 12 residues. V lost 8 bases to trimming and J lost 8 bases; unmatched junction nucleotides: 8. CDR1 and CDR2 (germline): MNHEY, SVGAGI.

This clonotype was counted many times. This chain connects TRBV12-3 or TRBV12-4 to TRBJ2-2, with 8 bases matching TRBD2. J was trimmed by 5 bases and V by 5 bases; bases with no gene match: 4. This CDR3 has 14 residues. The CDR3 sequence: CASSRGLVTGELFF. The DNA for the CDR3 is TGTGCCAGCAGTCGGGGACTAGTTACCGGGGAGCTGTTTTTT.

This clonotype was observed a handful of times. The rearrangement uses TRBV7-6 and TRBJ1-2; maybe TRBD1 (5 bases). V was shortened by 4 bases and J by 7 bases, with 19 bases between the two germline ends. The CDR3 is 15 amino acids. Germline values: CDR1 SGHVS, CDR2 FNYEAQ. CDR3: CASSWAGQGVLGYTF. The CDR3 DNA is TGTGCCAGCAGCTGGGCGGGGCAGGGAGTGCTTGGCTACACCTTC.

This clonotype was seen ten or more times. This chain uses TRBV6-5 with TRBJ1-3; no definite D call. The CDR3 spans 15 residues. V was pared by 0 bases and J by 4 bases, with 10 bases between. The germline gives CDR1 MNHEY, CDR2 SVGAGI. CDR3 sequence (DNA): TGTGCCAGCAGTTACTCTCCGGGATCCGGAAACACCATATATTTT. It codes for CASSYSPGSGNTIYF.

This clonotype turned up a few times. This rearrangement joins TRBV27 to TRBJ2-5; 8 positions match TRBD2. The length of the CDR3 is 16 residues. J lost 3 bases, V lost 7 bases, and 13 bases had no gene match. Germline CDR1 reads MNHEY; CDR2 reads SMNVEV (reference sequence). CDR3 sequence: CASTFRAGASKETQYF. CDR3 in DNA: TGTGCCAGCACCTTCCGAGCGGGGGCGTCCAAAGAGACCCAGTACTTC.

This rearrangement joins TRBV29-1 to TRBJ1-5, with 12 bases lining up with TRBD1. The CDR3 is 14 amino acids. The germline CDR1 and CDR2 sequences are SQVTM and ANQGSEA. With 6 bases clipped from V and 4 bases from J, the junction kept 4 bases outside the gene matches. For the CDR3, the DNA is TGCAGCGTCTCGGGACAGGGGGCGAATCAGCCCCAGCATTTT. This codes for CSVSGQGANQPQHF.

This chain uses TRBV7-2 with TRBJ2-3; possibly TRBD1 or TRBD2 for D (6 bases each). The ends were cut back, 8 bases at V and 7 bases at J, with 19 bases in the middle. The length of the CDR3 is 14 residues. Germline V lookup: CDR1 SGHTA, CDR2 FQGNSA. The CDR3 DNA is TGTGCCAGCGCCCCCTCGGAGGGGGAGTATACGCAGTATTTT. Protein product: CASAPSEGEYTQYF. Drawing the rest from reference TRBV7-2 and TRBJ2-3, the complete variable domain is GAGVSQSPSNKVTEKGKDVELRCDPISGHTALYWYRQSLGQGLEFLIYFQGNSAPDKSGLPSDRFSAERTGGSVSTLTIQRTQQEDSAVYLCASAPSEGEYTQYFGPGTRLTVL.

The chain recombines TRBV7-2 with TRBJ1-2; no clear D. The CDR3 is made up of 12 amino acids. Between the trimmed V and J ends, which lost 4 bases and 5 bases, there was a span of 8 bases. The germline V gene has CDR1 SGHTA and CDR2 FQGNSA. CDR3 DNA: TGTGCCAGCAGCTCAGCAATGTATGGCTACACCTTC. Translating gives CASSSAMYGYTF. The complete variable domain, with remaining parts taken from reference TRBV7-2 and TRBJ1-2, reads GAGVSQSPSNKVTEKGKDVELRCDPISGHTALYWYRQSLGQGLEFLIYFQGNSAPDKSGLPSDRFSAERTGGSVSTLTIQRTQQEDSAVYLCASSSAMYGYTFGSGTRLTVV.

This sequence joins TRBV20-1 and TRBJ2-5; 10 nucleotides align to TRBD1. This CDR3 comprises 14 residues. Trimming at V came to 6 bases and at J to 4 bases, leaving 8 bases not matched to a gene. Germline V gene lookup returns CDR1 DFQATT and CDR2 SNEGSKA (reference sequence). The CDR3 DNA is TGCAGTGCCGTAGACAGGGGGCGCTTAGAGACCCAGTACTTC. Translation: CSAVDRGRLETQYF.

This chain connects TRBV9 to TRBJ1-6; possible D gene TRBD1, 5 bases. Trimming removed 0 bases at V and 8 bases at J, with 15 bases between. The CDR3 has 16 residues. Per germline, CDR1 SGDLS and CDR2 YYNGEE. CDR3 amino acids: CASSVGGDGSYSPLHF. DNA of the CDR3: TGTGCCAGCAGCGTAGGAGGGGACGGCTCATATTCACCCCTCCACTTT. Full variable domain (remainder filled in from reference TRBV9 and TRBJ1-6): DSGVTQTPKHLITATGQRVTLRCSPRSGDLSVYWYQQSLDQGLQFLIQYYNGEERAKGNILERFSAQQFPDLHSELNLSSLELGDSALYFCASSVGGDGSYSPLHFGNGTRLTVT.

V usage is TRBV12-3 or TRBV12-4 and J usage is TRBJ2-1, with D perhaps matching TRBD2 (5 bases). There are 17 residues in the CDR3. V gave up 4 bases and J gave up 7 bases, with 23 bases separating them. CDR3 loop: CASSSPGGAFLLNEQFF. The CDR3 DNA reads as TGTGCCAGCAGTTCACCCGGAGGAGCGTTTTTGTTGAATGAGCAGTTCTTC.

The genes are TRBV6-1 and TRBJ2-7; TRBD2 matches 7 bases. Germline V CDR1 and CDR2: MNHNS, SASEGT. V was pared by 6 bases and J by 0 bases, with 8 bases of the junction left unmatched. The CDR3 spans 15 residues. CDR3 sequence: CASRTIAGHSYEQYF. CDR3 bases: TGTGCCAGCAGAACTATAGCGGGCCACTCCTACGAGCAGTACTTC.

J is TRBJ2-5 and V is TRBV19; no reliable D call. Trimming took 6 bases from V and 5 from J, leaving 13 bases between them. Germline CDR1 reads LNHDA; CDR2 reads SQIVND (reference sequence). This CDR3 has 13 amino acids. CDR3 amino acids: CASSPDLPETQYF. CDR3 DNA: TGTGCCAGTAGCCCTGACCTACCGGAGACCCAGTACTTC. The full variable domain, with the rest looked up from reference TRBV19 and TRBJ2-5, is DGGITQSPKYLFRKEGQNVTLSCEQNLNHDAMYWYRQDPGQGLRLIYYSQIVNDFQKGDIAEGYSVSREKKESFPLTVTSAQKNPTAFYLCASSPDLPETQYFGPGTRLLVL.

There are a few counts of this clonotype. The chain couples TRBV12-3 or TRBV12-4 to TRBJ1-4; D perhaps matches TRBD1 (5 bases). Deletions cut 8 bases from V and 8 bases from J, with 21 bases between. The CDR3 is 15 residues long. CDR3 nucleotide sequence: TGTGCCAGCCACGCCGGGGGGGGGATAGAAGAAAAACTGTTTTTT. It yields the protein CASHAGGGIEEKLFF.